The sequence of this T cell receptor (beta chain) was determined in a study of T cell responses to AZD1222 COVID-19 vaccine (TCRdb year 2021). Background on the whole study: Because spike-specific TCR depth and breadth did not differ between the two schedules, AZD1222 recipients who got a second dose at roughly 4 weeks were pooled with those who got a second dose at roughly 12 weeks. TCR sequencing covered 233 trial participants: approximately 200 given two doses of AZD1222 and about 26 given two doses of MenACWY control vaccine. Trial participants were enrolled by age into subgroups of 18-55, 56-69 and 70-plus years, and roughly 150, 30 and 60 TCR-sequenced participants, respectively, were included in these subgroups. General findings and caveats noted by the study authors: Conclusions about previously exposed vaccinees are limited, since just 5 or 6 AZD1222 recipients were seropositive for SARS-CoV-2 at baseline. After two AZD1222 doses, both the breadth and the depth of spike-specific TCRs were significantly higher than at day 0 and than in MenACWY recipients. CD4 TCRs associated with the vaccine covered the entire spike protein, and the dominant responses were in regions 160-218 and 743-854. Epitopes outside the regions mutated in the B.1.351 and B.1.1.7 variants were reportedly recognized by nearly half of the unique spike-specific TCRs. No day 14 peak-response samples were available, so repertoires were characterized only after the peak T cell response. In the small 56-69-year group, the increase in depth fell short of significance, most likely because of low power. Participants were mostly white British, with more females than males. The authors suggested clonal diversity may have been underestimated.

Reading the label with the study, this specimen's time point is: baseline before first vaccination. Vaccinee samples were obtained from the UK trials COV001 and COV002, which included a single-blind randomized controlled phase 2/3 trial of AZD1222 (ChAdOx1 nCoV-19) in healthy adults. Trial participant PBMC samples were collected at day 0 and day 28 after the second dose for TCRbeta chain sequencing. CDR1 and CDR2 (SGHAT, FQNNGV) derive from the germline V gene. The junction shows trimming of 5 bases on V and 5 bases on J, plus 18 bases between the germline ends. The CDR3 numbers 15 residues from cysteine through phenylalanine. Only the CDR3 DNA stays, 45 bases, in frame from base 1. The CDR3 regions of human TCRbeta chains were subjected to immunosequencing. The study's processing was this. TCRs in the repertoires were compared against a reference library of SARS-CoV-2-specific TCRs that had been generated with the MIRA antigen-specificity platform. Breadth was defined as the fraction of unique TCRs that were SARS-CoV-2-associated. Depth was defined as the fraction of total T cells that were SARS-CoV-2-associated. Using the MIRA data, each spike-specific TCR was assigned both to the spike region to which the TCR was reactive and to a CD4 or CD8 class. Log10-transformed breadth and depth values were compared by one-way ANOVA with Sidak's multiple comparisons tests. The source is immuneACCESS, and TCRdb retained only in-frame sequences with V and J called. Part of the clones is not carried over; for the studies checked, unresolved V genes explain less than half of this, and the remainder is unexplained. The D gene and trimming were derived from the DNA, and the V and J assignments and clone size from that table. The sample table contains 150,000 or so clones; only one count was recorded for almost 95% of them. The ten biggest clones cover around 2.5% of the sample.

As concerns this clone: Its antigen has not been determined. No base quality information exists; no much larger clone differs at one position.

The source of this sequence is an adult in good health. The V gene is TRBV11-2 and the J gene is TRBJ2-5; the D gene remains uncertain. Specimen: peripheral blood, collected on day 0 of AZD1222 vaccination. The nucleotides are TGTGCCAGCAGCCTACACCCCGGAAGTGGGGAGACCCAGTACTTC. Its product reads: CASSLHPGSGETQYF.